The 12 T cell receptor beta chains given below trace back to one sample, sequenced in a study of CD8 T cells in ankylosing spondylitis. TCRdb independently ran MiXCR on the 5' RACE reads; one entry per CDR3 protein. Of around 770,000 distinct CDR3 sequences in the sample, 15% to 20% were seen once. Points from the study as a whole: Eight or nine highly homologous variants made up a TCR beta motif that seemed to typify ankylosing spondylitis blood.

Their antigens are not known. The sample consisted of blood, either unsorted or a sorted T cell fraction (not recorded which). Source of these receptors: a male donor with ankylosing spondylitis.

This clonotype has just a few counts. This chain links TRBV4-1 with TRBJ2-1; a possible D gene is TRBD2 (5 bases). CDR1 is MGHRA and CDR2 is YSYEKL in the germline V gene. V was trimmed by 0 bases and J by 8 bases, leaving 17 bases between them. This CDR3 has 16 amino acids. CDR3: CASSQEDAGPAYEQFF. The DNA of the CDR3 is TGCGCCAGCAGCCAAGAAGACGCGGGCCCAGCATATGAGCAGTTCTTC.

The V gene is TRBV7-9, the J gene TRBJ2-7, with TRBD1 identical over 10 bases. With V trimmed by 4 bases and J by 4 bases, 7 bases remained unmatched. The CDR3 spans 15 residues. Per germline, CDR1 SEHNR and CDR2 FQNEAQ (reference sequence). The CDR3 DNA sequence: TGTGCCAGCAGCTATCCGGGACAGGGGAGATACGAGCAGTACTTC. This encodes CASSYPGQGRYEQYF.

The rearrangement links TRBV5-1 to TRBJ2-7; weak D call: TRBD2 (6 bases). From germline, CDR1 is SGHRS and CDR2 YFSETQ. V lost 4 bases and J lost 0, with 14 bases in between. CDR3 length: 15 residues. CDR3 loop: CASSTGPGSSYEQYF. The CDR3 DNA is TGCGCCAGCAGCACCGGGCCCGGGAGCTCCTACGAGCAGTACTTC.

The chain has TRBV4-1 and TRBJ1-5; D unclear. CDR1 MGHRA and CDR2 YSYEKL come from the germline V gene. The CDR3 is 14 amino acids. V gave up 0 bases and J gave up 5 bases, with 8 bases separating them. CDR3 protein: CASSQDNHYQPQHF. The CDR3 DNA reads as TGCGCCAGCAGCCAAGATAACCACTATCAGCCCCAGCATTTT.

CDR3 nucleotides: TGTGCCTGGATCGCGGGGGATAACACCGGGGAGCTGTTTTTT. This encodes CAWIAGDNTGELFF. This chain uses TRBV30 with TRBJ2-2; TRBD2 agrees at 7 bases. The CDR3 contains 14 residues. From germline, CDR1 is GTSNPN and CDR2 SVGIG (reference sequence). V lost 4 bases, J lost 2 bases, and 4 bases stayed unmatched.

The rearrangement uses TRBV27 and TRBJ1-4; D not resolved. Germline CDR1 is MNHEY and CDR2 is SMNVEV (reference sequence). The germline V and J ends were trimmed by 6 bases and 4 bases, with 15 bases remaining between them. The CDR3 has 15 residues. CDR3: CASRWKATFNEKLFF. The DNA of the CDR3 is TGTGCCAGCAGATGGAAAGCTACCTTTAATGAAAAACTGTTTTTT.

This clonotype was seen more than once but under ten times. The chain uses TRBV5-1 and TRBJ2-3; D perhaps matches TRBD2 (6 bases). In germline, CDR1 is SGHRS, CDR2 YFSETQ. V lost 5 bases and J 5 bases, leaving 24 bases between the germline ends. The length of the CDR3 is 17 residues. This CDR3 reads CASSPTPGTPSRDTQYF. DNA for the CDR3: TGCGCCAGCAGTCCCACTCCCGGGACTCCCAGTCGAGATACGCAGTATTTT.

This clonotype has a handful of counts. The chain carries TRBV11-2 and TRBJ2-2; TRBD1 is a possible D gene (6 bases). Looked up from germline, CDR1 is SGHAT and CDR2 is FQNNGV. The CDR3 length is 13 residues. Trimming removed 4 bases from V and 6 bases from J, with 9 bases in between. For the CDR3, the DNA is TGTGCCAGCAGCTCATCAGGGGCCGGGGAGCTGTTTTTT. Translation: CASSSSGAGELFF.

The genes are TRBV20-1 and TRBJ2-1; 8 bases align to TRBD2. The germline CDR1 and CDR2 sequences are DFQATT and SNEGSKA (reference sequence). The CDR3 totals 19 residues. The ends lost 0 bases at V and 1 base at J; junction bases unmatched: 14. The CDR3 sequence: CSARDSPSGRHQSYNEQFF. The DNA of the CDR3 is TGCAGTGCTAGAGATAGTCCTAGCGGGCGGCACCAGTCCTACAATGAGCAGTTCTTC.

This clonotype showed up just a few times. The chain couples TRBV20-1 to TRBJ2-7; D is unresolved. The CDR3 is made up of 13 amino acids. Per the germline V gene, CDR1 is DFQATT and CDR2 is SNEGSKA (reference sequence). The ends were cut back, 5 bases at V and 3 bases at J, with 14 bases in the middle. CDR3 in amino acids: CSAGFGPNYEQYF. The CDR3 nucleotides read TGCAGTGCTGGATTCGGGCCGAACTACGAGCAGTACTTC.

The table lists this clonotype with a few counts. This chain links TRBV7-8 with TRBJ1-6, with unresolved D. Trimming took off 4 bases at V and 13 bases at J, with 14 bases between the two ends. The CDR3 consists of 13 residues. Looked up from germline, CDR1 is SGHVS and CDR2 is FQNEAQ. CDR3 sequence reads: CASSSDVPSPLHF. CDR3 coding DNA: TGTGCCAGCAGCTCCGACGTACCGTCCCCCCTCCACTTT.

This clonotype was seen at least ten times. The chain carries TRBV5-1 and TRBJ2-1; 7 nucleotides match TRBD2. This CDR3 is 15 amino acids long. V shed 3 bases, J shed 5 bases, and the junction held 8 bases outside the gene matches. Germline V gene data show CDR1 as SGHRS and CDR2 as YFSETQ. The CDR3 DNA follows: TGCGCCAGCAGCTGGGGAACTAGCGATCACAATGAGCAGTTCTTC. It specifies CASSWGTSDHNEQFF.